This TCR beta chain was sequenced for a study of OX40 agonist ivuxolimab in advanced cancers. Looking at the study overall: Ivuxolimab, which targeted the costimulatory receptor OX40 (CD134), was an agonistic, fully human IgG2 monoclonal antibody. Intravenous ivuxolimab was administered to patients every 2 weeks at six dose levels: 0.01, 0.1, 0.3, 1.5, 3 and 10 mg/kg. Among the approximately 50 dose-escalation patients, some 19 had hepatocellular carcinoma, 15 or so melanoma, 9 renal cell carcinoma and 9 head and neck cancer. The dose-escalation cohort was around 83% male with a mean age of approximately 60 years, ranging from 23 to 79. Patients were allowed to have had prior anti-PD-1, anti-PD-L1 or anti-CTLA-4 therapy, and 40% of the dose-escalation patients had previously received checkpoint inhibitors. Partial responses occurred in three dose-escalation patients, of whom one had hepatocellular carcinoma and two had cutaneous melanoma. Peripheral TCRbeta sequencing aimed to test whether ivuxolimab altered TCR sequence diversity and caused clonal T-cell expansion. The paper describes the monotherapy dose-escalation part (N of about 57 patients) of the phase I trial of ivuxolimab.

About this clone: Its antigen is still unknown. No per-base quality is available; no much larger clone lies one base away.

Relative to germline, V is 1 base shorter and J is 7 bases shorter, with 10 bases between their ends. The CDR3 goes from the cysteine to the phenylalanine over 13 residues. Left in the record is the CDR3 DNA by itself, 39 bases read in frame from the first base. Taken from the germline V gene, the CDR1 and CDR2 loops are SGHVS and FNYEAQ. Overall results and qualifications from the work: In the 0.1-3.0 mg/kg groups, partial responders had among the lowest normalized peripheral clonal expansion, particularly in CD8+ T cells. Clonal expansion of both CD4+ and CD8+ blood T cells was observed from baseline to week 6 at doses 0.1 to 3.0 mg/kg. Low levels of normalized T-cell clonal expansion were also shown by some nonresponding patients. On average, CD8+ T cells showed more expanded clones than CD4+ T cells after ivuxolimab. The antigen specificity of the clonally expanded peripheral T cells was not determined.

Genomic DNA was extracted from sorted cells for sequencing of the TCRbeta CDR3 region. TCRbeta CDR3 regions were sequenced using the immunoSEQ Assay. The table was pulled from immuneACCESS by TCRdb, which kept in-frame rearrangements only. Such tables lose some clones; where checked, under half of the loss comes from unresolved V genes, and the rest has no known cause. The sample table contains 98,000 or so clones; only one count was recorded for approximately 92% of them. The ten largest clones take up approximately 0.35% of the sample. The trial excluded patients who had a history of autoimmune disease or were on systemic immunosuppression. In every dose cohort, peripheral blood was drawn for TCR sequencing at baseline, cycle 4 day 1, and cycle 7 day 1. The samples were taken from a phase I, first-in-human, multicenter, open-label dose-escalation trial of ivuxolimab. Adults with locally advanced or metastatic melanoma, renal cell, hepatocellular, or head and neck squamous cell carcinoma were enrolled in the trial. Before TCR sequencing, CD4+ T cells and CD8+ T cells from peripheral blood were sorted into separate populations.

The clonotype was recovered from an adult with an advanced solid tumor such as melanoma, head and neck, liver or kidney cancer. The chain uses TRBV7-6 and TRBJ1-2; the D gene is perhaps TRBD1, from 5 matching bases. The sample here was CD4+ or CD8+ T cells sorted from blood, taken in a trial of the OX40 agonist ivuxolimab. Here the CDR3 is given as CASSLGQGSGYTF. At the DNA level, the sequence is TGTGCCAGCAGCTTAGGGCAGGGTAGTGGCTACACCTTC.